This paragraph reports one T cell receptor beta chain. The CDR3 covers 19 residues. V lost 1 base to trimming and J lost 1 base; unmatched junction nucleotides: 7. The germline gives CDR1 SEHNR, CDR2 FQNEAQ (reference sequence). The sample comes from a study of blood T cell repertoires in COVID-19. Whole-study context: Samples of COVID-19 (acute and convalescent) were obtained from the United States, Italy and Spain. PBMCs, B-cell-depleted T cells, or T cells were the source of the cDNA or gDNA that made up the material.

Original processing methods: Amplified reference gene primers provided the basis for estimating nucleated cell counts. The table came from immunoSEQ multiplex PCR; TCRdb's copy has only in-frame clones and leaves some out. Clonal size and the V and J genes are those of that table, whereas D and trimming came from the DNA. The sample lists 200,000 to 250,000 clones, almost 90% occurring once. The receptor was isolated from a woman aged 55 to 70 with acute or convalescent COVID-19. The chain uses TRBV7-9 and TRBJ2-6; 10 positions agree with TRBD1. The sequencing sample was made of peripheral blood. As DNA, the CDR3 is TGTGCCAGCAGCTTAGGCACGGGACAGGGGCTGTCTGGGGCCAACGTCCTGACTTTC. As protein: CASSLGTGQGLSGANVLTF.